The table lists the clone carrying this T cell receptor beta chain with a count of one. This CDR3 has 16 amino acids. Germline loops: CDR1 SGHRS, CDR2 YFSETQ. V lost 3 bases and J lost 0, with 13 bases in between. This entry is derived from a study of blood T cell repertoires in COVID-19. As for the study in general: Sample material is recorded as cDNA or gDNA derived from T cells, B-cell-depleted T cells, or PBMCs.

Sequencing used immunoSEQ multiplex PCR; TCRdb keeps in-frame clones, though not all of them. The sample has about 390,000 clones, about 90% seen once; the top ten hold 2.3%. The chain uses TRBV5-1 and TRBJ2-4; D unresolved. The receptor comes from a woman between 55 and 75 years old with COVID-19, enrolled during active disease. Sequenced sample: peripheral blood. CDR3 sequence reads: CASSSNSALAKNIQYF. The CDR3 DNA is TGCGCCAGCAGCTCCAACAGTGCTCTAGCCAAAAACATTCAGTACTTC.